This T cell receptor beta chain appears in the sequencing data of a study of T-cell reconstitution after alpha-beta-depleted transplantation in children. It was with unique molecular identifiers that the TCRbeta library was prepared. TCRdb itself ran the PCR reads through MiXCR, one entry per CDR3 protein. The sample holds some 100,000 distinct CDR3 sequences, about 14% seen once. V was shortened by 4 bases and J by 5 bases, with 13 bases between the two germline ends. Germline V gives CDR1 SGHDT, CDR2 YYEEEE. The CDR3 totals 14 residues. There are many counts of this clonotype. The clonotype was recovered from a male patient aged 2-15 years who had a stem cell transplant for acute lymphoblastic leukemia, so the T cells may come from the graft donor. The sequencing here drew on PBMCs, mostly from graft donor cells, taken 180 days after TCRalphabeta/CD19-depleted stem cell transplant. The chain couples TRBV5-6 to TRBJ1-5; TRBD1 is a possible D gene (5 bases). The CDR3, as DNA: TGTGCCAGCAGCAAACCGGGGGTGGATCAGCCCCAGCATTTT. Its translation: CASSKPGVDQPQHF.